These T cell receptor beta chains were read from a single sample in a study of beta chain features in type 1 diabetes. The repertoire was sequenced with immunoSEQ multiplex PCR; TCRdb's copy has only in-frame clones and lacks some. This table has over 500,000 clones, roughly a sixth appearing once. The material sequenced was naive CD4+ T cells from blood. The receptors stem from a man in his late teens or twenties in good health. The CDR3 runs from the conserved cysteine through the conserved F or W. The order of the fields is V gene, J gene, D gene, clone size, CDR3 protein, CDR3 DNA. The D gene is left open where the match is weak. Clone size is given for some rows only: seen once, a few or many times, or a class if the clone is expanded.

V gene: TRBV5-1
J gene: TRBJ2-3
D gene: NA
clone size: few
CDR3 protein: CASSSGGGSDTQYF
CDR3 DNA: TGCGCCAGCAGCTCAGGAGGGGGCTCGGATACGCAGTATTTT

V gene: TRBV28
J gene: TRBJ2-4
D gene: TRBD2
clone size: many
CDR3 protein: CASSPIRGRVNIQYF
CDR3 DNA: TGTGCCAGCAGTCCCATTCGCGGGAGGGTTAACATTCAGTACTTC

V gene: TRBV7-2
J gene: TRBJ2-1
D gene: NA
clone size: NA
CDR3 protein: CASSITGWEQFF
CDR3 DNA: TGTGCCAGCAGCATAACAGGGTGGGAGCAGTTCTTC

V gene: TRBV15
J gene: TRBJ1-4
D gene: NA
clone size: few
CDR3 protein: CATSRVGGVSEKLFF
CDR3 DNA: TGTGCCACCAGCAGAGTTGGGGGAGTTAGTGAAAAACTGTTTTTT

V gene: TRBV5-1
J gene: TRBJ2-2
D gene: NA
clone size: few
CDR3 protein: CASSLAAVDTGELFF
CDR3 DNA: TGCGCCAGCAGCTTGGCCGCAGTAGACACCGGGGAGCTGTTTTTT

V gene: TRBV19
J gene: TRBJ2-5
D gene: NA
clone size: NA
CDR3 protein: CASSRAEAARAQYF
CDR3 DNA: TGTGCCAGTAGTAGAGCCGAGGCTGCGAGGGCCCAGTACTTC

V gene: TRBV9
J gene: TRBJ2-3
D gene: NA
clone size: NA
CDR3 protein: CASSDDTDTQYF
CDR3 DNA: TGTGCCAGCAGCGACGACACAGATACGCAGTATTTT

V gene: TRBV7-2
J gene: TRBJ2-7
D gene: TRBD2
clone size: NA
CDR3 protein: CASSSGGFGYEQYF
CDR3 DNA: TGTGCCAGCAGCTCCGGGGGGTTTGGCTACGAGCAGTACTTC

V gene: TRBV4-3
J gene: TRBJ1-2
D gene: NA
clone size: few
CDR3 protein: CASSQAVVTEPYGYTF
CDR3 DNA: TGCGCCAGCAGCCAAGCGGTGGTGACAGAGCCCTATGGCTACACCTTC

V gene: TRBV30
J gene: TRBJ2-7
D gene: NA
clone size: NA
CDR3 protein: CASNRGTTYEQYF
CDR3 DNA: TGTGCCTCCAACCGGGGCACCACATACGAGCAGTACTTC

V gene: TRBV4-1
J gene: TRBJ2-4
D gene: NA
clone size: few
CDR3 protein: CASSQDNRDRNIQYF
CDR3 DNA: TGCGCCAGCAGCCAAGATAACAGGGATAGAAACATTCAGTACTTC

V gene: TRBV2
J gene: TRBJ2-6
D gene: TRBD1
clone size: NA
CDR3 protein: CASSSTGPTGANVLTF
CDR3 DNA: TGTGCCAGCAGCTCGACAGGGCCCACTGGGGCCAACGTCCTGACTTTC

V gene: TRBV5-1
J gene: TRBJ2-1
D gene: NA
clone size: NA
CDR3 protein: CASSLVATNYNEQFF
CDR3 DNA: TGCGCCAGCAGCTTGGTAGCTACTAACTACAATGAGCAGTTCTTC

V gene: TRBV6-5
J gene: TRBJ2-7
D gene: TRBD1
clone size: NA
CDR3 protein: CASSTRTGGSYEQYF
CDR3 DNA: TGTGCCAGCAGTACTCGGACAGGGGGAAGCTACGAGCAGTACTTC

V gene: TRBV18
J gene: TRBJ2-7
D gene: TRBD1
clone size: NA
CDR3 protein: CASSPQGQGAYEQYF
CDR3 DNA: TGTGCCAGCTCACCCCAGGGACAGGGGGCCTACGAGCAGTACTTC

V gene: TRBV18
J gene: TRBJ2-7
D gene: TRBD2
clone size: few
CDR3 protein: CASSPARGGGDYEQYF
CDR3 DNA: TGTGCCAGCTCACCAGCCCGTGGCGGGGGGGACTACGAGCAGTACTTC

V gene: TRBV9
J gene: TRBJ2-7
D gene: TRBD1
clone size: NA
CDR3 protein: CASSVGDRGRGEQYF
CDR3 DNA: TGTGCCAGCAGCGTAGGGGACAGGGGGCGCGGAGAGCAGTACTTC

V gene: TRBV10-3
J gene: TRBJ2-3
D gene: TRBD2
clone size: few
CDR3 protein: CAIKPGLAGGRTDTQYF
CDR3 DNA: TGTGCCATCAAGCCGGGACTAGCGGGGGGACGCACAGATACGCAGTATTTT

V gene: TRBV28
J gene: TRBJ1-2
D gene: NA
clone size: NA
CDR3 protein: CASSPVTDRPGYTF
CDR3 DNA: TGTGCCAGCAGTCCTGTTACCGACAGACCTGGCTACACCTTC

V gene: TRBV29-1
J gene: TRBJ2-7
D gene: TRBD1
clone size: few
CDR3 protein: CSVGWGTGRLYEQYF
CDR3 DNA: TGCAGCGTTGGTTGGGGGACAGGTCGCCTCTACGAGCAGTACTTC

V gene: TRBV28
J gene: TRBJ2-7
D gene: TRBD2
clone size: NA
CDR3 protein: CASSFTSGRYSYEQYF
CDR3 DNA: TGTGCCAGCAGTTTTACTAGCGGAAGGTATTCCTACGAGCAGTACTTC

V gene: TRBV27
J gene: TRBJ2-7
D gene: TRBD1
clone size: few
CDR3 protein: CASSLLSGQVEAYF
CDR3 DNA: TGTGCCAGCAGTTTACTCTCCGGACAGGTCGAGGCGTACTTC